This passage covers 10 T cell receptor beta chains from one sample sequenced in a study of regulatory T cells in long-lasting Graves disease. Sequencing libraries for TCR beta were prepared with iRepertoire HTBI primers and Arm-PCR of CDR3 regions. One entry per CDR3 protein, called by TCRdb with MiXCR from the multiplex PCR reads. The sample yields 600,000 to 650,000 distinct CDR3 sequences, roughly 16% seen once. Time point noted: newly diagnosed GD, antithyroid drugs for less than 3 months. Researchers made the TCR library from RNA that was extracted from PBMCs. The same data also contributed to another study, on T cells in Graves' hyperthyroidism and ophthalmopathy.

Specimen: peripheral blood mononuclear cells (PBMCs), collected at new diagnosis, from a patient treated with antithyroid drugs. Source of these receptors: a woman aged 25 to 45 with Graves disease.

This clonotype was picked up many times. In DNA, the CDR3 is TGTGCCAGCTCCGAGGACAGGGGCTACAATGAGCAGTTCTTC. This gives the protein CASSEDRGYNEQFF. The rearrangement uses TRBV12-3 or TRBV12-4 and TRBJ2-1; TRBD1 agrees at 9 bases. The ends lost 8 bases at V and 3 bases at J; junction bases unmatched: 5. The CDR3 has 14 amino acids.

This clonotype was observed many times. The CDR3 DNA is TGTGCCAGCAGCTTAACGGGACAGGGTCGTGAGCAGTTCTTC. The encoded protein is CASSLTGQGREQFF. V and J are TRBV7-3 and TRBJ2-1; 9 bases align to TRBD1. Germline V gene lookup returns CDR1 SGHTA and CDR2 FQGTGA. After removal of 0 bases from V and 9 bases from J, the junction contained 3 bases not matched to a gene. The CDR3 totals 14 residues.

The sample holds many counts of this clonotype. J is TRBJ1-5 and V is TRBV27; D might be TRBD1 (6 bases). V gave up 6 bases and J gave up 2 bases, with 8 bases separating them. CDR1 is MNHEY and CDR2 is SMNVEV in the germline V gene (reference sequence). The CDR3 consists of 13 residues. The CDR3 here is CASRGTRNQPQHF. DNA of the CDR3: TGTGCCAGCAGAGGGACACGCAATCAGCCCCAGCATTTT.

The sample holds a few counts of this clonotype. The chain uses TRBV7-9 and TRBJ2-5; D ambiguous. Germline assignment: CDR1 SEHNR and CDR2 FQNEAQ (reference sequence). The CDR3 has 13 residues. Trimming took 2 bases from V and 6 from J, leaving 10 bases between them. DNA of the CDR3: TGTGCCAGCAGCTTAAACGCTGAAAAGACCCAGTACTTC. As protein: CASSLNAEKTQYF.

V is TRBV29-1 and J is TRBJ1-3, with D unclear. Per the germline V gene, CDR1 is SQVTM and CDR2 is ANQGSEA. CDR3 length equals 13 residues. Trimming left V 5 bases short and J 7 bases short, with 15 bases between. CDR3 sequence reads: CSVLGEIGNTIYF. CDR3 nucleotides: TGCAGCGTTCTTGGAGAGATCGGGAACACCATATATTTT.

This clonotype has more than one count but fewer than ten. This chain uses TRBV6-2 or TRBV6-3 with TRBJ2-5; D may be TRBD1 (6 bases). Germline V gene sequence: CDR1 MNHEY, CDR2 SVGEGT. Between the trimmed V and J ends, which lost 2 bases and 1 base, there was a span of 14 bases. The CDR3 has 16 residues. Here the CDR3 reads CASSYLVGARQETQYF. The DNA for the CDR3 is TGTGCCAGCAGTTACCTCGTGGGGGCCCGCCAAGAGACCCAGTACTTC.

This clonotype occurred many times. This sequence joins TRBV20-1 and TRBJ2-1; D may be TRBD1 (6 bases). This CDR3 has 16 amino acids. Trimming removed 0 bases from V and 3 bases from J, with 15 bases in between. CDR1 DFQATT and CDR2 SNEGSKA come from the germline V gene (reference sequence). The CDR3 nucleotides read TGCAGTGCTAGAGATCACGGGAAGGGGGTCTACAATGAGCAGTTCTTC. Translating gives CSARDHGKGVYNEQFF.

This clonotype has just a few counts. The chain employs TRBV30 and TRBJ2-7; tentatively, D is TRBD1 (5 bases). The CDR3 covers 13 residues. Trimming left V 7 bases short and J 3 bases short, with 16 bases between. In germline, CDR1 is GTSNPN, CDR2 SVGIG (reference sequence). The CDR3 protein is CAFHRPGFYEQYF. CDR3 DNA: TGTGCCTTCCACAGGCCCGGTTTCTACGAGCAGTACTTC.

In the case of this clonotype: A much more abundant neighbour one base away suggests this may be a read error. The gene calls are TRBV11-2 and TRBJ1-1; a possible D gene is TRBD1 (5 bases). Germline V gene sequence: CDR1 SGHAT, CDR2 FQNNGV. The CDR3 length is 15 residues. The CDR3 spells CASSLPRAANTGAFF. The DNA of the CDR3 is TGTGCCAGCAGCTTACCCAGGGCGGCGAACACTGGAGCTTTCTTT. The entire variable domain, with the rest obtained from reference TRBV11-2 and TRBJ1-1, is as follows: EAGVAQSPRYKIIEKRQSVAFWCNPISGHATLYWYQQILGQGPKLLIQFQNNGVVDDSQLPKDRFSAERLKGVDSTLKIQPAKLEDSAVYLCASSLPRAANTGAFFGQGTRLTVV.

This chain links TRBV20-1 with TRBJ2-3; 7 nucleotides align to TRBD1. CDR3 length: 17 residues. Germline V lookup: CDR1 DFQATT, CDR2 SNEGSKA (reference sequence). The V gene end was trimmed by 2 bases and the J gene end by 1 base; junction bases not matched to a gene: 12. Here the CDR3 DNA reads TGCAGTGCTAGAAGTAGTAAGGACAGGCGGGGCACAGATACGCAGTATTTT. Its translation: CSARSSKDRRGTDTQYF.